The entry below gives a single T cell receptor beta chain sequence along with its context. In the original analysis: Counts of nucleated cells, estimated from reference gene primer amplification, were obtained. Some clones are missing from TCRdb's copy, which holds only in-frame ones; the method was immunoSEQ multiplex PCR. Clonal size and the V and J genes are those of that table, whereas D and trimming came from the DNA. The table shows approximately 250,000 clones, with about nine tenths occurring only once. This CDR3 comprises 11 residues. The germline gives CDR1 MNHEY, CDR2 SVGAGI. V lost 2 bases to trimming and J lost 3 bases, with 2 bases between them. These data come from a study of blood T cell repertoires in COVID-19. Study overall: Sites across the United States, Italy and Spain contributed samples from acute and convalescent COVID-19. In each case, the material was cDNA or gDNA derived from T cells, B-cell-depleted T cells, or PBMCs.

The TCR sequence derives from a man aged 35-49 years with active or convalescent COVID-19. The sample comprised peripheral blood. The genes are TRBV6-5 and TRBJ2-7, with D unclear. The CDR3 sequence is CASSYLYEQYF. CDR3 bases: TGTGCCAGCAGTTACCTCTACGAGCAGTACTTC.